The source of this T cell receptor beta chain is a study of T cells in Graves' hyperthyroidism and ophthalmopathy. V was clipped by 2 bases and J by 5 bases, with 13 bases between them. This CDR3 spans 14 amino acids. In germline, CDR1 is SGHDT, CDR2 YYEEEE. Amplification of TCR beta CDR3 regions was performed using RNA transcripts as template. Researchers ran a first-round RT-PCR on the TCR CDR3 using the HTBI primer set. MiXCR was run by TCRdb on the multiplex PCR reads, yielding one entry per CDR3 protein. The data contain roughly 260,000 distinct CDR3 sequences, roughly 15% of them singletons. This clonotype was recorded at least ten times.

The sequence was collected from a middle-aged woman with Graves' hyperthyroidism that later progressed to Graves' ophthalmopathy. Material: blood. The rearrangement joins TRBV5-6 to TRBJ2-5; D remains unclear. CDR3 region: CASSFLSVGETQYF. CDR3 in DNA: TGTGCCAGCAGCTTTCTTTCAGTCGGCGAGACCCAGTACTTC.